The source of this TCR beta chain is a study of read filtering for tumor transcriptome and immune sequencing. Trimming removed 6 bases at V and 2 bases at J, with 13 bases between. This CDR3 is built from 14 residues. Ten or more counts support this clonotype. The library was built from roughly 400 ng RNA with molecular barcoded adaptors for alpha/delta and beta/gamma chains. TCRdb recomputed calls from the reads with MiXCR, one row per CDR3 protein. The sample carries 43,000 or so distinct CDR3 sequences, approximately 19% recorded once. The sequencing input was a population of CD138-negative cells sorted from bone marrow. V usage is TRBV12-3 or TRBV12-4 and J usage is TRBJ1-1, with D perhaps TRBD1 (6 bases). This sequence originates from a donor at least 40 years old with multiple myeloma. CDR3 sequence: CASRHDRLNTEAFF. CDR3 in DNA: TGTGCCAGCAGACACGACAGGCTCAACACTGAAGCTTTCTTT.